Listed here are 27 T cell receptor beta chains from one sample, sequenced in a study of T cell clonotyping in hematopoietic cell transplantation. Measured with immunoSEQ multiplex PCR; TCRdb has only the in-frame clones, and not every one. The sample holds 60,000 to 75,000 clones, around 94% seen once. The sequenced sample was peripheral blood mononuclear cells. All receptors come from a man between 45 and 60 years old in good health. Some clones in this sample may be carry-over from other donors' samples.

This sequence joins TRBV4-3 and TRBJ2-3; 12 nucleotides agree with TRBD1. The junction had 7 bases not matched to a gene; V was cut back by 3 bases and J by 3 bases. CDR3 size: 17 residues. Per the germline V gene, CDR1 is LGHNA and CDR2 is YSLEER. The DNA for the CDR3 is TGCGCCAGCAGCCAGTCGGGACAGGGGGCGCGTACAGATACGCAGTATTTT. Protein sequence: CASSQSGQGARTDTQYF.

Here the CDR3 reads CASSLSRDRESAFF. The CDR3 bases are TGTGCCAGCAGCTTGTCCCGGGACAGGGAATCAGCTTTCTTT. The chain combines TRBV7-2 with TRBJ1-1; TRBD1 matches at 9 bases. Germline loops: CDR1 SGHTA, CDR2 FQGNSA. Trimming cost V 3 bases and J 10 bases; bases outside gene matches: 9. The length of the CDR3 is 14 residues. Looking up the rest from reference TRBV7-2 and TRBJ1-1 gives the full variable domain: GAGVSQSPSNKVTEKGKDVELRCDPISGHTALYWYRQSLGQGLEFLIYFQGNSAPDKSGLPSDRFSAERTGGSVSTLTIQRTQQEDSAVYLCASSLSRDRESAFFGQGTRLTVV.

The chain employs TRBV7-9 and TRBJ2-1; D assignment may be TRBD1 or TRBD2 (6 bases each). CDR1 SEHNR and CDR2 FQNEAQ come from the germline V gene (reference sequence). The CDR3 is 19 residues long. V was cut by 4 bases and J by 1 base, with 23 bases left in between. Here the CDR3 DNA reads TGTGCCAGCAGCTCGTTAAGGGGGAGAGGGAGGCTATCCTACAATGAGCAGTTCTTC. Residues: CASSSLRGRGRLSYNEQFF.

V is TRBV7-9 and J is TRBJ2-5; 8 bases fit TRBD2. CDR3 length: 13 amino acids. Germline CDR1 is SEHNR and CDR2 is FQNEAQ (reference sequence). Trimming took 5 bases from V and 5 from J; bases not matched to a gene: 4. The chain's CDR3 is CASSPGGVETQYF. CDR3 in DNA: TGTGCCAGCAGCCCCGGGGGGGTGGAGACCCAGTACTTC.

CDR3 protein: CASSLDSSSRDTQYF. In nucleotides, the CDR3 is TGTGCCAGCAGTCTCGACTCCTCTTCTCGTGATACGCAGTATTTT. The chain uses TRBV7-2 and TRBJ2-3; no definite D call. Germline CDR1 SGHTA, CDR2 FQGNSA. The CDR3 runs 15 residues. The V end lost 6 bases, the J end lost 6 bases, and 19 bases lay between the germline ends.

The rearrangement joins TRBV29-1 to TRBJ1-5; weak D call: TRBD1 (5 bases). This CDR3 comprises 12 residues. In germline, CDR1 is SQVTM, CDR2 ANQGSEA. Trimming took 4 bases from V and 3 from J, leaving 7 bases between them. CDR3 nucleotides: TGCAGCGTTGGCAGGGACAATCAGCCCCAGCATTTT. This codes for CSVGRDNQPQHF.

V and J are TRBV5-8 and TRBJ2-7; 8 bases match TRBD1. This CDR3 has 15 residues. Trimming at V came to 1 base and at J to 3 bases, leaving 6 bases not matched to a gene. Per germline, CDR1 SGHTS and CDR2 YDEGEE. The CDR3 spells CASSLPGQDDYEQYF. The CDR3 nucleotides are TGTGCCAGCAGCTTGCCGGGACAGGATGACTACGAGCAGTACTTC.

This chain connects TRBV27 to TRBJ2-3; D ambiguous. Germline CDR1 and CDR2: MNHEY and SMNVEV (reference sequence). The ends were cut back, 7 bases at V and 10 bases at J, with 18 bases in the middle. The length of the CDR3 is 13 residues. As DNA, the CDR3 is TGTGCCAGCACCCCACAAGTAGGCTCGGCGCAGTATTTT. It codes for CASTPQVGSAQYF.

This clone has just one count. The V gene is TRBV7-9, the J gene TRBJ2-7; 8 bases are a match to TRBD2. Unmatched junction bases numbered 6, after V lost 5 bases and J lost 3 bases. The germline CDR1 and CDR2 sequences are SEHNR and FQNEAQ (reference sequence). CDR3 length: 14 residues. CDR3 sequence: CASSTRGGLYEQYF. DNA of the CDR3: TGTGCCAGCAGCACACGCGGGGGGCTCTACGAGCAGTACTTC.

The chain employs TRBV30 and TRBJ2-5, with 7 bases identical to TRBD1. V dropped 7 bases and J dropped 2; count of bases not matched to a gene: 7. The CDR3 is made up of 13 amino acids. Germline V gene data show CDR1 as GTSNPN and CDR2 as SVGIG (reference sequence). This chain's CDR3 is CASNRGPQETQYF. CDR3 sequence (DNA): TGTGCCTCAAACAGGGGTCCACAAGAGACCCAGTACTTC. Variable domain in full (rest from reference TRBV30 and TRBJ2-5): SQTIHQWPATLVQPVGSPLSLECTVEGTSNPNLYWYRQAAGRGLQLLFYSVGIGQISSEVPQNLSASRPQDRQFILSSKKLLLSDSGFYLCASNRGPQETQYFGPGTRLLVL.

The rearrangement uses TRBV7-9 and TRBJ1-1; the D is unclear. The CDR3 length is 14 residues. V dropped 0 bases and J dropped 0 bases, with 5 bases sitting between them. CDR1 is SEHNR, CDR2 FQNEAQ, per germline (reference sequence). The CDR3 sequence: CASSLAGLNTEAFF. The DNA of the CDR3 is TGTGCCAGCAGCTTAGCGGGCTTGAACACTGAAGCTTTCTTT.

The chain couples TRBV5-1 to TRBJ2-7, with D tentatively TRBD1 (6 bases). V was pared by 4 bases and J by 0 bases, with 8 bases between. The CDR3 has 13 residues. Germline values: CDR1 SGHRS, CDR2 YFSETQ. The DNA of the CDR3 is TGCGCCAGCAGCCGGGACACCTCCTACGAGCAGTACTTC. It is translated as CASSRDTSYEQYF.

The V and J genes are TRBV9 and TRBJ2-7, with 7 nucleotides matching TRBD2. The germline gives CDR1 SGDLS, CDR2 YYNGEE. This CDR3 has 15 amino acids. V gave up 0 bases and J gave up 4 bases; unmatched junction bases: 7. The CDR3 DNA follows: TGTGCCAGCAGCGTAGGACTAGCTAGCGATTACGAGCAGTACTTC. This sequence encodes CASSVGLASDYEQYF.

Comments on this clone: Other DNA sequences in the sample encode the same CDR3. The chain carries TRBV6-5 and TRBJ1-1; tentative D call: TRBD1 (5 bases). Trimming removed 2 bases from V and 2 bases from J, with 6 bases in between. The CDR3 has 13 amino acids. Germline V gene sequence: CDR1 MNHEY, CDR2 SVGAGI. The CDR3 is CASSYTGNTEAFF. Written as DNA, the CDR3 is TGTGCCAGCAGTTACACAGGAAACACTGAAGCTTTCTTT.

This clone came up once. The V gene is TRBV5-1, the J gene TRBJ2-5, with D hard to call. The CDR3 has 14 residues. Per the germline V gene, CDR1 is SGHRS and CDR2 is YFSETQ. V was cut by 6 bases and J by 2 bases, with 14 bases left in between. The CDR3 region is CASTFGQAQETQYF. The CDR3 nucleotides read TGCGCCAGCACCTTCGGCCAGGCTCAAGAGACCCAGTACTTC.

The V call is TRBV7-2, the J call TRBJ2-2; the D is unclear. Per germline, CDR1 SGHTA and CDR2 FQGNSA. The CDR3 is made up of 15 amino acids. V lost 2 bases and J lost 6, with 13 bases in between. The CDR3 region is CASSLMEHYAGELFF. Written as DNA, the CDR3 is TGTGCCAGCAGCTTAATGGAACATTACGCCGGGGAGCTGTTTTTT.

The V call is TRBV28, the J call TRBJ1-2; D remains unclear. Germline V gene sequence: CDR1 MDHEN, CDR2 SYDVKM. The CDR3 runs to 13 residues. V was trimmed by 1 base and J by 7 bases, leaving 10 bases between them. This CDR3 is CASSLSFVLGYTF. CDR3 sequence (DNA): TGTGCCAGCAGTTTATCCTTCGTACTTGGCTACACCTTC.

The table lists this clone with a count of one. CDR3 protein: CATSSESSGRAYNEQFF. In DNA form, the CDR3 reads TGTGCCACCAGCAGCGAGTCAAGCGGGAGGGCCTACAATGAGCAGTTCTTC. The rearrangement links TRBV15 to TRBJ2-1; 10 bases fit TRBD2. CDR1 and CDR2 (germline): LNHNV, YYDKDF (reference sequence). V trimming: 3 bases; J trimming: 2 bases; junction bases outside the gene matches: 7. This CDR3 is 17 amino acids long.

This rearrangement joins TRBV5-1 to TRBJ2-7, with no clear D. This CDR3 is 13 amino acids long. V was trimmed by 6 bases and J by 7 bases, leaving 17 bases between them. Looked up from germline, CDR1 is SGHRS and CDR2 is YFSETQ. For the CDR3, the DNA is TGCGCCAGCACCCACCCGGTTTTGGGAGAGCAGTACTTC. It translates to CASTHPVLGEQYF.

This chain joins TRBV7-2 and TRBJ2-5; no firm D call. The CDR3 loop spans 11 amino acids. The germline V gene has CDR1 SGHTA and CDR2 FQGNSA. The ends were cut back, 5 bases at V and 5 bases at J, with 6 bases in the middle. CDR3 nucleotides: TGTGCCAGCAGCACCCTGGAGACCCAGTACTTC. Amino acid sequence: CASSTLETQYF. Full variable domain (outside the CDR3, taken from reference TRBV7-2 and TRBJ2-5): GAGVSQSPSNKVTEKGKDVELRCDPISGHTALYWYRQSLGQGLEFLIYFQGNSAPDKSGLPSDRFSAERTGGSVSTLTIQRTQQEDSAVYLCASSTLETQYFGPGTRLLVL.

The chain carries TRBV7-8 and TRBJ1-1, with D perhaps TRBD1 (5 bases). The length of the CDR3 is 16 residues. V was clipped by 1 base and J by 1 base, with 13 bases between them. In germline, CDR1 is SGHVS, CDR2 FQNEAQ. The CDR3 reads CASSLESGRRNTEAFF. CDR3 DNA sequence: TGTGCCAGCAGCTTAGAATCAGGGAGGAGGAACACTGAAGCTTTCTTT.

The V call is TRBV2, the J call TRBJ1-6, with a tentative D call TRBD1 (5 bases). Germline assignment: CDR1 SNHLY and CDR2 FYNNEI. The CDR3 is 16 residues long. V was clipped by 3 bases and J by 0 bases, with 9 bases between them. DNA for the CDR3: TGTGCCAGCAGTGAGGGGGGTAGCTCCTATAATTCACCCCTCCACTTT. It yields the protein CASSEGGSSYNSPLHF.

The gene calls are TRBV7-6 and TRBJ1-5; tentative D call: TRBD1 (6 bases). The CDR3 has 16 amino acids. The germline V gene encodes CDR1 SGHVS and CDR2 FNYEAQ. Trimming stripped 0 bases from V and 2 bases from J, with 11 bases between. This chain's CDR3 is CASSLAPGEGNQPQHF. The CDR3 DNA is TGTGCCAGCAGCTTAGCCCCAGGGGAAGGCAATCAGCCCCAGCATTTT. The entire variable domain, with the rest obtained from reference TRBV7-6 and TRBJ1-5, is as follows: GAGVSQSPRYKVTKRGQDVALRCDPISGHVSLYWYRQALGQGPEFLTYFNYEAQQDKSGLPNDRFSAERPEGSISTLTIQRTEQRDSAMYRCASSLAPGEGNQPQHFGDGTRLSIL.

The chain has TRBV14 and TRBJ2-7, with a tentative D call TRBD2 (5 bases). V was trimmed by 1 base and J by 0 bases, leaving 19 bases between them. Germline CDR1 reads SGHDN; CDR2 reads FVKESK. This CDR3 is 18 amino acids long. CDR3 sequence (DNA): TGTGCCAGCAGCCAAGGTTTAAAGCGGCCCAGGACCTCCTACGAGCAGTACTTC. It yields the protein CASSQGLKRPRTSYEQYF. The complete variable domain, with remaining parts taken from reference TRBV14 and TRBJ2-7, reads EAGVTQFPSHSVIEKGQTVTLRCDPISGHDNLYWYRRVMGKEIKFLLHFVKESKQDESGMPNNRFLAERTGGTYSTLKVQPAELEDSGVYFCASSQGLKRPRTSYEQYFGPGTRLTVT.

This clone has a single count. The rearrangement joins TRBV9 to TRBJ1-2; D perhaps matches TRBD1 (5 bases). Looked up from germline, CDR1 is SGDLS and CDR2 is YYNGEE. With 4 bases removed from V and 4 bases from J, the gap between germline ends came to 17 bases. CDR3 length: 15 residues. The CDR3 is CASSQEEQGLYGYTF. The DNA for the CDR3 is TGTGCCAGCAGCCAGGAGGAGCAGGGACTCTATGGCTACACCTTC. The entire variable domain, with the rest obtained from reference TRBV9 and TRBJ1-2, is as follows: DSGVTQTPKHLITATGQRVTLRCSPRSGDLSVYWYQQSLDQGLQFLIQYYNGEERAKGNILERFSAQQFPDLHSELNLSSLELGDSALYFCASSQEEQGLYGYTFGSGTRLTVV.

The chain combines TRBV5-5 with TRBJ1-3; no reliable D call. Germline assignment: CDR1 SGHKS and CDR2 YYEKEE (reference sequence). Trimming stripped 2 bases from V and 2 bases from J, with 14 bases between. The CDR3 has 16 amino acids. Here the CDR3 DNA reads TGTGCCAGCAGCTTATCCCCCTTGGTAACTGGAAACACCATATATTTT. Translation gives CASSLSPLVTGNTIYF.

V usage is TRBV9 and J usage is TRBJ1-1, with TRBD1 matching 10 bases. The CDR3 sequence is 19 residues long. Germline V lookup: CDR1 SGDLS, CDR2 YYNGEE. Trimming cost V 0 bases and J 0 bases; bases outside gene matches: 11. DNA of the CDR3: TGTGCCAGCAGCGTAGGCTATGAGACAGGGGGCAGGATGAACACTGAAGCTTTCTTT. Translated, it gives CASSVGYETGGRMNTEAFF.